The 15 T cell receptor beta chains below come from one sample, sequenced in a study of CD8 T cells in ankylosing spondylitis (TCRdb year 2017). The antigens for these receptors are not known. Receptor libraries were prepared by 5' RACE. The reads were generated on an Illumina HiSeq 2500. TCRdb reran the public reads through fastp at Q25 and MiXCR, keeping productive beta chains. Rows with one shared CDR3 protein collapse into an entry with the most common genes and DNA. The table for this sample lists about 510,000 distinct CDR3 sequences; less than 6% of them were counted only once. The ten largest clonotypes hold approximately 3.5% of the sample. Results and caveats for the whole study, not just this receptor: A TCR beta motif made up of about eight highly homologous amino acid variants appeared to be characteristic of blood from ankylosing spondylitis patients.

Material for sequencing was blood, either unsorted or a sorted T cell fraction (not recorded which). The source of these receptors is a male donor with ankylosing spondylitis.

This clonotype was seen a few times. The CDR3 DNA reads TGCAGTGCTAGAGATCCGAACGTCCCGTGGAGGAACACTGAAGCTTTCTTT. Its protein is CSARDPNVPWRNTEAFF. The chain carries TRBV20-1 and TRBJ1-1; D gene ambiguous. From germline, CDR1 is DFQATT and CDR2 SNEGSKA (reference sequence). The CDR3 runs to 17 residues. The V and J ends lost 0 bases and 1 base respectively, with 18 bases between them.

A word on this clonotype: Just one base apart from a much larger clone, this may be a read error. The CDR3 bases are TGCGCCAGCAGGGACCTACCGGGACAGGGGCCGACTCAAGAGACCCAGTACTTC. It codes for CASRDLPGQGPTQETQYF. V usage is TRBV10-2 and J usage is TRBJ2-5; 10 bases fit TRBD1. After removal of 6 bases from V and 2 bases from J, the junction contained 15 bases not matched to a gene. This CDR3 contains 18 residues. Germline-derived CDR1 and CDR2 are WSHSY and SAAADI.

At least ten counts were recorded for this clonotype. V and J are TRBV25-1 and TRBJ1-1; D call uncertain. Germline loops: CDR1 MGHDK, CDR2 SYGVNS. V lost 6 bases and J 0 bases, leaving 8 bases between the germline ends. CDR3 length equals 13 residues. Written as DNA, the CDR3 is TGTGCCAGCAGATCTTTTATGAACACTGAAGCTTTCTTT. Its protein is CASRSFMNTEAFF.

This clonotype appeared many times. The chain joins TRBV20-1 to TRBJ2-1; tentative D call: TRBD2 (6 bases). The CDR3 totals 11 residues. Germline values: CDR1 DFQATT, CDR2 SNEGSKA (reference sequence). Trimming took 3 bases from V and 11 from J, leaving 11 bases between them. The DNA of the CDR3 is TGCAGTGCTAGGGTGCGGGGCAAGCAGTTCTTC. This encodes CSARVRGKQFF.

This clonotype has just a few counts. The V call is TRBV7-9, the J call TRBJ2-5; D remains ambiguous. V was pared by 5 bases and J by 2 bases, with 12 bases between. Germline values: CDR1 SEHNR, CDR2 FQNEAQ (reference sequence). The CDR3 runs to 14 residues. For the CDR3, the DNA is TGTGCCAGCAGCCCCCGGTCGGTACAAGAGACCCAGTACTTC. Translating it yields CASSPRSVQETQYF.

Many counts were recorded for this clonotype. The CDR3 protein is CASSLSGGADTQYF. The DNA for the CDR3 is TGTGCCAGCAGCTTAAGCGGGGGGGCGGATACGCAGTATTTT. The chain uses TRBV7-3 and TRBJ2-3, with TRBD2 matching 9 bases. Germline-derived CDR1 and CDR2 are SGHTA and FQGTGA. The CDR3 covers 14 residues. The V and J ends lost 1 base and 6 bases, in that order; junction bases with no gene match: 2.

As regards this clonotype: A much larger clone sits a single nucleotide away, making a read error possible. The chain is built from TRBV7-9 and TRBJ2-1, with 12 positions matching TRBD2. CDR1 SEHNR and CDR2 FQNEAQ come from the germline V gene (reference sequence). The CDR3 extends over 16 amino acids. V lost 3 bases to trimming and J lost 15 bases; unmatched junction nucleotides: 15. CDR3 DNA sequence: TGTGCCAGCAGCTTTGCTAGCGGGAGGGGGCCCCCAGAGGTGTTCTTC. Translated, it gives CASSFASGRGPPEVFF.

This clonotype was found many times. The V gene is TRBV4-3, the J gene TRBJ2-1; no clear D. V lost 1 base and J 2 bases, leaving 9 bases between the germline ends. The germline V gene encodes CDR1 LGHNA and CDR2 YSLEER. The CDR3 is made up of 15 amino acids. The CDR3 DNA is TGCGCCAGCAGCCAAGGTATCTCTGCCTACAATGAGCAGTTCTTC. It specifies CASSQGISAYNEQFF.

In its sample, this clonotype was seen a few times. The chain is built from TRBV5-1 and TRBJ1-5; 9 bases match TRBD1. V shed 4 bases and J 6 bases; nucleotides not matched to a gene: 8. The CDR3 covers 15 residues. CDR1 is SGHRS and CDR2 is YFSETQ in the germline V gene. CDR3 DNA sequence: TGCGCCAGCAGCCGGGGGACAGGGCGTCCTCAGCCCCAGCATTTT. Residues: CASSRGTGRPQPQHF.

This clonotype was observed at least ten times. The gene calls are TRBV7-9 and TRBJ2-5, with D possibly being TRBD2 (5 bases). The CDR3 has 14 amino acids. The germline V gene has CDR1 SEHNR and CDR2 FQNEAQ (reference sequence). The germline V and J ends were trimmed by 2 bases and 4 bases, with 11 bases remaining between them. The CDR3 DNA sequence: TGTGCCAGCAGCTTAAGAAGTCGGGGAGAGACCCAGTACTTC. Its protein product is CASSLRSRGETQYF.

This clonotype was recorded at least ten times. The V and J genes are TRBV20-1 and TRBJ1-1; D remains ambiguous. This CDR3 has 15 amino acids. V lost 1 base and J 1 base, leaving 13 bases between the germline ends. Germline CDR1 and CDR2: DFQATT and SNEGSKA (reference sequence). CDR3 in amino acids: CSARGWTDSNTEAFF. Here the CDR3 DNA reads TGCAGTGCTAGAGGTTGGACGGACTCGAACACTGAAGCTTTCTTT.

This clonotype was seen ten or more times. This sequence joins TRBV7-2 and TRBJ2-3; D remains ambiguous. The CDR3 has 14 residues. The V end lost 2 bases, the J end lost 3 bases, and 9 bases lay between the germline ends. Germline V CDR1 and CDR2: SGHTA, FQGNSA. The DNA of the CDR3 is TGTGCCAGCAGCTTATGGGCTTTAACAGATACGCAGTATTTT. Amino acid sequence: CASSLWALTDTQYF.

J is TRBJ2-3 and V is TRBV7-2, with D perhaps TRBD1 (5 bases). Germline V gene lookup returns CDR1 SGHTA and CDR2 FQGNSA. The V end was cut by 4 bases, the J end by 0 bases, with 14 bases between. The CDR3 is 16 residues long. The CDR3 DNA sequence: TGTGCCAGCAGCTCGACAGTCGCCTCTAGCACAGATACGCAGTATTTT. Translated, it gives CASSSTVASSTDTQYF.

This clonotype was counted at least ten times. The chain carries TRBV7-2 and TRBJ2-3; the match to TRBD2 covers 10 bases. Germline CDR1 and CDR2: SGHTA and FQGNSA. The trim removed 3 bases at V and 0 bases at J, leaving 3 bases unmatched. CDR3 length equals 16 residues. The CDR3 sequence: CASSFYSGGSTDTQYF. The CDR3 DNA is TGTGCCAGCAGCTTCTATAGCGGGGGGAGCACAGATACGCAGTATTTT. The full variable domain, rest sourced from reference TRBV7-2 and TRBJ2-3, is GAGVSQSPSNKVTEKGKDVELRCDPISGHTALYWYRQSLGQGLEFLIYFQGNSAPDKSGLPSDRFSAERTGGSVSTLTIQRTQQEDSAVYLCASSFYSGGSTDTQYFGPGTRLTVL.

Ten or more counts support this clonotype. The chain joins TRBV13 to TRBJ2-7; TRBD2 matches 7 bases. This CDR3 has 14 residues. The V gene's germline CDR1 is PRHDT and CDR2 FYEKMQ (reference sequence). V lost 2 bases, J lost 1 base, and 2 bases stayed unmatched. The CDR3 protein is CASSLWGGSYEQYF. Here the CDR3 DNA reads TGTGCCAGCAGCTTATGGGGGGGATCCTACGAGCAGTACTTC.